The 29 T cell receptor beta chains below come from one sample, sequenced in a study of T cell responses to AZD1222 COVID-19 vaccine. Assay used: immunoSEQ multiplex PCR; TCRdb lists only in-frame clones, some missing. The sample gives some 200,000 clones, more than 75% of which show up once; 0.75% to 1% is in the top ten. Sequencing used peripheral blood, obtained on day 0 of AZD1222 vaccination. These receptors were taken from an adult in good health.

This sequence joins TRBV7-9 and TRBJ1-3; weak D call: TRBD1 (5 bases). Germline V gene sequence: CDR1 SEHNR, CDR2 FQNEAQ (reference sequence). V lost 1 base, J lost 0 bases, and 13 bases lay in between. The CDR3 contains 17 residues. The CDR3 DNA reads as TGTGCCAGCAGCTTAGATCCCCGGGGACTCTCTGGAAACACCATATATTTT. Translation: CASSLDPRGLSGNTIYF.

This clone occurred once. The CDR3 DNA follows: TGTGCCACCCAAATAGGGACAGGAAATCAGCCCCAGCATTTT. Residues: CATQIGTGNQPQHF. V is TRBV2 and J is TRBJ1-5; 8 nucleotides agree with TRBD1. Trimming cost V 10 bases and J 4 bases; bases outside gene matches: 9. This CDR3 has 14 residues. Germline V CDR1 and CDR2: SNHLY, FYNNEI.

For this clone: Other DNA sequences in the sample encode the same CDR3. The V gene is TRBV27, the J gene TRBJ2-7; D is undetermined. This CDR3 is built from 12 residues. In germline, CDR1 is MNHEY, CDR2 SMNVEV (reference sequence). V was clipped by 4 bases and J by 2 bases, with 6 bases between them. The CDR3 is CASSSGPYEQYF. In nucleotides, the CDR3 is TGTGCCAGCAGTTCCGGGCCCTACGAGCAGTACTTC.

The chain is built from TRBV7-6 and TRBJ1-1; D remains ambiguous. The CDR3 extends over 14 amino acids. Trimming took 1 base from V and 0 from J, leaving 6 bases between them. Per germline, CDR1 SGHVS and CDR2 FNYEAQ. This CDR3 reads CASSLGGLNTEAFF. CDR3 coding DNA: TGTGCCAGCAGCTTAGGAGGGCTGAACACTGAAGCTTTCTTT.

This chain uses TRBV5-4 with TRBJ1-4; D is possibly TRBD1 (6 bases). Germline lookup yields CDR1 SGHNT and CDR2 YYREEE (reference sequence). Trimming stripped 4 bases from V and 5 bases from J, with 12 bases between. This CDR3 contains 14 residues. In DNA, the CDR3 is TGTGCCAGCAGCCTAGGGGGGGAAAATGAAAAACTGTTTTTT. Residues: CASSLGGENEKLFF.

The CDR3 protein is CASSLTARGEAFF. In DNA, the CDR3 is TGTGCCAGCAGCTTAACCGCACGCGGGGAAGCTTTCTTT. The V and J genes are TRBV11-2 and TRBJ1-1, with D unclear. The CDR3 consists of 13 residues. The germline V gene has CDR1 SGHAT and CDR2 FQNNGV. V shed 2 bases and J shed 8 bases, with 12 bases lying between them.

This sequence joins TRBV7-8 and TRBJ2-7; TRBD2 might be the D (7 bases). Germline lookup yields CDR1 SGHVS and CDR2 FQNEAQ. Trimming cost V 0 bases and J 2 bases, with 11 bases left between them. CDR3 length: 15 residues. The DNA of the CDR3 is TGTGCCAGCAGCTTAGCGGAGGGGGGGCCCTACGAGCAGTACTTC. Amino acid sequence: CASSLAEGGPYEQYF.

The chain uses TRBV28 and TRBJ2-1, with 9 positions matching TRBD2. V shed 5 bases, J shed 8 bases, and the junction held 7 bases outside the gene matches. The CDR3 length is 14 residues. Germline assignment: CDR1 MDHEN and CDR2 SYDVKM. Here the CDR3 reads CASSISGSGDEQFF. CDR3 DNA sequence: TGTGCCAGCAGTATTAGCGGGAGCGGGGATGAGCAGTTCTTC.

This clone came up a few times. The chain joins TRBV10-2 to TRBJ2-5, with D possibly being TRBD2 (7 bases). Germline lookup yields CDR1 WSHSY and CDR2 SAAADI. The CDR3 extends over 15 amino acids. Trimming removed 8 bases at V and 4 bases at J, with 20 bases between. The CDR3 DNA sequence: TGCGCCAGCTCCCTCGCGGGGGCGACGGGAGAGACCCAGTACTTC. It codes for CASSLAGATGETQYF.

V usage is TRBV5-5 and J usage is TRBJ2-7; D ambiguous. V was clipped by 4 bases and J by 3 bases, with 11 bases between them. Germline-derived CDR1 and CDR2 are SGHKS and YYEKEE (reference sequence). The CDR3 runs 13 residues. The CDR3 spells CASSPIGDYEQYF. CDR3 in DNA: TGTGCCAGCAGCCCTATTGGGGACTACGAGCAGTACTTC.

This chain joins TRBV5-1 and TRBJ1-4; D unresolved. This CDR3 has 14 residues. Germline loops: CDR1 SGHRS, CDR2 YFSETQ. V lost 2 bases and J 2 bases, leaving 7 bases between the germline ends. CDR3 sequence (DNA): TGCGCCAGCAGCTTAAGGGTGACTAATGAAAAACTGTTTTTT. Translated: CASSLRVTNEKLFF.

The gene calls are TRBV5-1 and TRBJ2-7, with 7 bases matching TRBD1. Germline V gives CDR1 SGHRS, CDR2 YFSETQ. This CDR3 contains 14 residues. V dropped 4 bases and J dropped 5; count of bases not matched to a gene: 9. In DNA form, the CDR3 reads TGCGCCAGCAGCCTGACAGGGATGATCCACGAGCAGTACTTC. Translating it yields CASSLTGMIHEQYF.

The J gene is TRBJ1-2, the V gene TRBV6-5; D perhaps matches TRBD1 (5 bases). The germline V gene has CDR1 MNHEY and CDR2 SVGAGI. This CDR3 region has 13 residues. V lost 6 bases to trimming and J lost 4 bases, with 12 bases between them. CDR3 in DNA: TGTGCCAGCAGGAAGACAGTAGGCTATGGCTACACCTTC. As protein: CASRKTVGYGYTF.

J is TRBJ2-7 and V is TRBV8-2; no DNA check was done on the table's D call, TRBD2. TRBV8-2 is a pseudogene. CDR3 length: 19 residues. In nucleotides, the CDR3 is TGTGGCAGCACACCCAAGCCGGGACTAGCGGGTATCAGCTCCTACGAGCAGTACTTC. Protein sequence: CGSTPKPGLAGISSYEQYF.

This chain connects TRBV6-5 to TRBJ2-1, with TRBD2 matching over 8 bases. Trimming took 4 bases from V and 7 from J; bases not matched to a gene: 6. The CDR3 covers 14 residues. The V gene's germline CDR1 is MNHEY and CDR2 SVGAGI. CDR3 region: CASSSAGAGNEQFF. CDR3 sequence (DNA): TGTGCCAGCAGTTCAGCGGGAGCGGGTAATGAGCAGTTCTTC.

The V gene is TRBV2, the J gene TRBJ1-5; D might be TRBD1 (5 bases). V lost 1 base to trimming and J lost 7 bases, with 8 bases between them. This CDR3 spans 13 amino acids. Germline V gene data show CDR1 as SNHLY and CDR2 as FYNNEI. In DNA form, the CDR3 reads TGTGCCAGCAGTGAAGAAGGGGACCAGCCCCAGCATTTT. Protein: CASSEEGDQPQHF.

The V call is TRBV11-2, the J call TRBJ2-2; 9 nucleotides match TRBD2. This CDR3 is built from 17 residues. Germline V gene sequence: CDR1 SGHAT, CDR2 FQNNGV. J lost 6 bases, V lost 5 bases, and 13 bases had no gene match. The CDR3 reads CASSVTGLARFAGELFF. CDR3 DNA: TGTGCCAGCAGCGTAACGGGACTAGCCAGATTCGCCGGGGAGCTGTTTTTT.

The chain uses TRBV7-2 and TRBJ1-3, with 7 bases matching TRBD1. The CDR3 contains 15 residues. V lost 3 bases, J lost 0 bases, and 2 bases stayed unmatched. The V gene's germline CDR1 is SGHTA and CDR2 FQGNSA. CDR3 in DNA: TGTGCCAGCAGCTTTACAGGGGTCTCTGGAAACACCATATATTTT. Amino acid sequence: CASSFTGVSGNTIYF.

The V and J genes are TRBV28 and TRBJ1-5; tentative D call: TRBD1 (6 bases). Germline V gene sequence: CDR1 MDHEN, CDR2 SYDVKM. This CDR3 comprises 16 residues. V was clipped by 6 bases and J by 7 bases, with 22 bases between them. CDR3 nucleotides: TGTGCCAGCAGAGCCTACCGAATTACAGGGCGCCAGCCCCAGCATTTT. Protein sequence: CASRAYRITGRQPQHF.

This sequence joins TRBV29-1 and TRBJ1-1; no clear D. V lost 4 bases, J lost 1 base, and 10 bases lay in between. This CDR3 has 13 residues. Germline values: CDR1 SQVTM, CDR2 ANQGSEA. CDR3 coding DNA: TGCAGCGTTGGGGTCTTGGGGAACACTGAAGCTTTCTTT. Translated: CSVGVLGNTEAFF.

The genes are TRBV6-6 and TRBJ1-4; no reliable D call. The CDR3 covers 14 residues. Germline V gives CDR1 MNHNY, CDR2 SVGAGI (reference sequence). V lost 7 bases and J 5 bases, leaving 14 bases between the germline ends. This CDR3 is CASTSWGLNEKLFF. Written as DNA, the CDR3 is TGTGCCAGCACCTCGTGGGGATTAAATGAAAAACTGTTTTTT.

The V gene is TRBV9, the J gene TRBJ2-7; 10 bases fit TRBD2. Trimming at V came to 4 bases and at J to 3 bases, leaving 7 bases not matched to a gene. This CDR3 comprises 15 residues. Germline lookup yields CDR1 SGDLS and CDR2 YYNGEE. The CDR3 reads CASSTGTSVNYEQYF. DNA of the CDR3: TGTGCCAGCAGCACCGGGACTAGCGTAAACTACGAGCAGTACTTC.

The V gene is TRBV19, the J gene TRBJ2-1; D not resolved. The ends were cut back, 3 bases at V and 4 bases at J, with 16 bases in the middle. The CDR3 sequence is 16 residues long. Per germline, CDR1 LNHDA and CDR2 SQIVND (reference sequence). The CDR3: CASSMVRTATYNEQFF. The CDR3, as DNA: TGTGCCAGTAGTATGGTAAGAACTGCGACTTACAATGAGCAGTTCTTC. The entire variable domain, with the rest obtained from reference TRBV19 and TRBJ2-1, is as follows: DGGITQSPKYLFRKEGQNVTLSCEQNLNHDAMYWYRQDPGQGLRLIYYSQIVNDFQKGDIAEGYSVSREKKESFPLTVTSAQKNPTAFYLCASSMVRTATYNEQFFGPGTRLTVL.

The chain combines TRBV9 with TRBJ2-2, with D possibly TRBD2 on 6 matching bases. This CDR3 comprises 12 residues. Germline values: CDR1 SGDLS, CDR2 YYNGEE. Trimming stripped 7 bases from V and 5 bases from J, with 9 bases between. The CDR3 is CASRRETGELFF. The CDR3 nucleotides read TGTGCCAGCCGCCGGGAGACCGGGGAGCTGTTTTTT.

The chain couples TRBV3-1 (or the pseudogene TRBV3-2) to TRBJ2-7, with D maybe TRBD1 (5 bases). CDR3 length equals 17 residues. Trimming left V 1 base short and J 4 bases short, with 20 bases between. The germline V gene has CDR1 LGHDT and CDR2 YNNKEL (reference sequence). CDR3 DNA sequence: TGTGCCAGCAGCCAAGGGGGCGGACCCTTGAGTCCTTACGAGCAGTACTTC. Protein sequence: CASSQGGGPLSPYEQYF.

The chain uses TRBV3-1 (or the pseudogene TRBV3-2) and TRBJ2-1; D is perhaps TRBD1 or TRBD2 (5 bases each). V lost 4 bases to trimming and J lost 4 bases, with 8 bases between them. CDR3 size: 13 residues. Germline V gene sequence: CDR1 LGHDT, CDR2 YNNKEL (reference sequence). CDR3 loop: CASSPGPYNEQFF. CDR3 in DNA: TGTGCCAGCAGCCCGGGACCATACAATGAGCAGTTCTTC.

This clone was recorded once. The chain employs TRBV7-3 and TRBJ2-1; TRBD1 matches at 8 bases. Germline assignment: CDR1 SGHTA and CDR2 FQGTGA. The CDR3 has 13 amino acids. V trimming: 5 bases; J trimming: 7 bases; junction bases outside the gene matches: 4. The CDR3 loop is CASSPYRGNEQFF. The CDR3 DNA reads as TGTGCCAGCAGCCCTTACAGGGGGAATGAGCAGTTCTTC.

The rearrangement joins TRBV19 to TRBJ2-1, with TRBD2 matching over 8 bases. The CDR3 totals 11 residues. V was clipped by 3 bases and J by 13 bases; unmatched bases: 2. Germline lookup yields CDR1 LNHDA and CDR2 SQIVND (reference sequence). The CDR3 here is CASSMAGGQFF. DNA of the CDR3: TGTGCCAGTAGTATGGCGGGGGGCCAGTTCTTC.

On this clone: A read error may produce the germline difference seen at one junction end. The chain couples TRBV5-4 to TRBJ2-5; D is ambiguous. CDR1 and CDR2 (germline): SGHNT, YYREEE (reference sequence). The CDR3 sequence is 13 residues long. The CDR3 DNA is TGTGCCAGCAGTTTGGACGCAGAAGAGACCCAGTACTTC. Translated: CASSLDAEETQYF.